What follows are 5 T cell receptor beta chains derived from one specimen sequenced in a study of blood T cells in healthy people across ages. A J-beta primer mix and a sample-barcoded 5' primer were used in a second PCR of about 7 to 11 cycles. TCRdb re-called the 5' RACE reads through MiXCR, storing one row per CDR3 protein. The profile shows approximately 850,000 distinct CDR3 sequences, under 55% of them singletons. Sequenced material: blood. The receptors derive from a man aged 60 to 75 in good health.

In this sample, this clonotype turned up a few times. The chain combines TRBV18 with TRBJ2-3; D gene uncertain. The V and J ends lost 4 bases and 5 bases respectively, with 13 bases between them. Per the germline V gene, CDR1 is KGHSH and CDR2 is LQKENI. The CDR3 contains 14 residues. In DNA, the CDR3 is TGTGCCAGCTCACTGGAAGGTCTAGGAGATACGCAGTATTTT. It translates to CASSLEGLGDTQYF.

This clonotype was seen a few times. The chain uses TRBV4-1 and TRBJ2-3, with unresolved D. This CDR3 is 14 amino acids long. Deletions cut 0 bases from V and 2 bases from J, with 6 bases between. The germline V gene encodes CDR1 MGHRA and CDR2 YSYEKL. This chain's CDR3 is CASSQEGPTDTQYF. The CDR3 nucleotides are TGCGCCAGCAGCCAAGAGGGCCCCACAGATACGCAGTATTTT.

V usage is TRBV5-1 and J usage is TRBJ2-7; weak D call: TRBD1 (6 bases). Germline assignment: CDR1 SGHRS and CDR2 YFSETQ. The V end lost 3 bases, the J end lost 5 bases, and 12 bases lay between the germline ends. The CDR3 runs to 13 residues. CDR3 in DNA: TGCGCCAGCAGCTGGGGTGGGGGCGACGAGCAGTACTTC. This gives the protein CASSWGGGDEQYF.

The chain recombines TRBV11-1 with TRBJ2-7, with D possibly TRBD1 on 6 matching bases. This CDR3 spans 16 amino acids. Germline loops: CDR1 SGHAT, CDR2 FQDESV (reference sequence). Trimming removed 5 bases from V and 0 bases from J, with 17 bases in between. The CDR3 spells CASSLSGTFYSYEQYF. For the CDR3, the DNA is TGTGCCAGCAGCCTCTCCGGGACATTTTACTCCTACGAGCAGTACTTC.

In this sample, this clonotype turned up a few times. This chain connects TRBV5-6 to TRBJ1-1; D is ambiguous. Trimming removed 0 bases from V and 8 bases from J, with 17 bases in between. The germline V gene encodes CDR1 SGHDT and CDR2 YYEEEE. The CDR3 totals 15 residues. CDR3 amino acids: CASSLDPGQTREAFF. Written as DNA, the CDR3 is TGTGCCAGCAGCTTGGATCCTGGGCAAACGAGGGAAGCTTTCTTT.